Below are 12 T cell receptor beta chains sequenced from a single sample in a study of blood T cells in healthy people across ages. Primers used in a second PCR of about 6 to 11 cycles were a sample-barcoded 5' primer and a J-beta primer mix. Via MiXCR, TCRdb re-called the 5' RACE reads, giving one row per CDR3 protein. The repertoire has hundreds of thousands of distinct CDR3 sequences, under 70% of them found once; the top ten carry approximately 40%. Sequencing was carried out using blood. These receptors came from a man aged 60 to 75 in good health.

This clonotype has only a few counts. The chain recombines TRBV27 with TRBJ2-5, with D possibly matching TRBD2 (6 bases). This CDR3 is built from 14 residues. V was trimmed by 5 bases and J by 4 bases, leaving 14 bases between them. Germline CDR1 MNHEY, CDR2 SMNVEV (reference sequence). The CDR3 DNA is TGTGCCAGCAGTCTGGAGGTGGGAGGAGAGACCCAGTACTTC. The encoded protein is CASSLEVGGETQYF.

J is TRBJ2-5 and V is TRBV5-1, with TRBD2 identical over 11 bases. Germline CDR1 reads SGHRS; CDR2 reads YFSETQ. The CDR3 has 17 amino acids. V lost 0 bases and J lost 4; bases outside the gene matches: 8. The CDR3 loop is CASSLGLAGRMGETQYF. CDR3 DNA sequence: TGCGCCAGCAGCTTGGGACTAGCGGGGAGGATGGGAGAGACCCAGTACTTC.

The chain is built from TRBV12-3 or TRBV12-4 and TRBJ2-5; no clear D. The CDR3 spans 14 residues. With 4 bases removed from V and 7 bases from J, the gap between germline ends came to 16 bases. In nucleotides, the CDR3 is TGTGCCAGCAGTTATGAAGTTCCCCTAGGGACCCAGTACTTC. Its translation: CASSYEVPLGTQYF.

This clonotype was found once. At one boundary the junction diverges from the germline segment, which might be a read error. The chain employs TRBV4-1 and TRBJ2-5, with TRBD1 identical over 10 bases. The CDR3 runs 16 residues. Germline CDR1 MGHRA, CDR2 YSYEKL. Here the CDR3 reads CASSQGGTGVQETRYF. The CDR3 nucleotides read TGCGCCAGCAGCCAAGGCGGGACAGGGGTCCAAGAGACCCGGTACTTC.

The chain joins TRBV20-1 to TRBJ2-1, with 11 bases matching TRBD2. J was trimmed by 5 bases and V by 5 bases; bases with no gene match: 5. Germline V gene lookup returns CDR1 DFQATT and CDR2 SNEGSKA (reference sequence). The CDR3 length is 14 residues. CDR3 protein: CSAYGTSGDNEQFF. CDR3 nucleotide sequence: TGCAGTGCTTACGGGACTAGCGGTGACAATGAGCAGTTCTTC.

The CDR3 DNA sequence: TGTGCCAGCAGTTTTGCCATGAGACGCTACCAGCCCCAGCATTTT. The encoded protein is CASSFAMRRYQPQHF. V is TRBV28 and J is TRBJ1-5; no reliable D call. Germline V gene lookup returns CDR1 MDHEN and CDR2 SYDVKM. This CDR3 is built from 15 residues. Trimming stripped 3 bases from V and 7 bases from J, with 16 bases between. Based on the CDR3 plus reference TRBV28 and TRBJ1-5, the full variable domain is DVKVTQSSRYLVKRTGEKVFLECVQDMDHENMFWYRQDPGLGLRLIYFSYDVKMKEKGDIPEGYSVSREKKERFSLILESASTNQTSMYLCASSFAMRRYQPQHFGDGTRLSIL.

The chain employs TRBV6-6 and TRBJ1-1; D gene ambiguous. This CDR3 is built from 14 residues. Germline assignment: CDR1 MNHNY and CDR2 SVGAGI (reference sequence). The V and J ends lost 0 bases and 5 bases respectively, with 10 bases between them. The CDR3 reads CASSYSLGSTEAFF. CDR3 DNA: TGTGCCAGCAGTTACTCGTTGGGGAGTACTGAAGCTTTCTTT.

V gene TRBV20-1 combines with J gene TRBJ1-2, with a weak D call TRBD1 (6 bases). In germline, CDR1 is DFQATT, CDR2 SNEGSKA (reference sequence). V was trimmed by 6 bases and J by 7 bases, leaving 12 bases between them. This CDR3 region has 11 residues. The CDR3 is CSAEQGRGYTF. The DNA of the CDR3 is TGCAGTGCGGAACAGGGCCGTGGCTACACCTTC.

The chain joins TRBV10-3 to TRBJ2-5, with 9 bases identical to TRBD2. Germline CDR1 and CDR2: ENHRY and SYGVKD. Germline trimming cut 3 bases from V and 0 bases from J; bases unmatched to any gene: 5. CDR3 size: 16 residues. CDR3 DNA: TGTGCCATCAGTGACCCGCGGGGGGGATACCAAGAGACCCAGTACTTC. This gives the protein CAISDPRGGYQETQYF.

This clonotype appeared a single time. DNA of the CDR3: TGCGCCAGCAGGGGCACCGGGACAGGGTCCTATGGCTACACCTTC. It translates to CASRGTGTGSYGYTF. The chain uses TRBV4-3 and TRBJ1-2, with 9 bases identical to TRBD1. V dropped 6 bases and J dropped 4; count of bases not matched to a gene: 9. There are 15 residues in the CDR3. Germline V CDR1 and CDR2: LGHNA, YSLEER.

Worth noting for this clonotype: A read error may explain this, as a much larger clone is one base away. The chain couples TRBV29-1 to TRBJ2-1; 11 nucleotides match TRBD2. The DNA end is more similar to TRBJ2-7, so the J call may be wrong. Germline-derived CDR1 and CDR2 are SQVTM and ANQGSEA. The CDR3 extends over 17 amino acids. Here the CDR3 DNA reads TGCAGCGTTGAAAATAGCGGGGGGGCTAGCTCCTACAATGAGCAGTACTTC. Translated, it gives CSVENSGGASSYNEQYF.

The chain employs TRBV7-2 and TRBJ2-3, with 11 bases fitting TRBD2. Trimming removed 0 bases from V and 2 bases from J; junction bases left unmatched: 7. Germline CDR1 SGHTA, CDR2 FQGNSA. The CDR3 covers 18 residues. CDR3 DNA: TGTGCCAGCAGCTTAGCTTATTCTAGCGGGGGGAACACAGATACGCAGTATTTT. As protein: CASSLAYSSGGNTDTQYF.